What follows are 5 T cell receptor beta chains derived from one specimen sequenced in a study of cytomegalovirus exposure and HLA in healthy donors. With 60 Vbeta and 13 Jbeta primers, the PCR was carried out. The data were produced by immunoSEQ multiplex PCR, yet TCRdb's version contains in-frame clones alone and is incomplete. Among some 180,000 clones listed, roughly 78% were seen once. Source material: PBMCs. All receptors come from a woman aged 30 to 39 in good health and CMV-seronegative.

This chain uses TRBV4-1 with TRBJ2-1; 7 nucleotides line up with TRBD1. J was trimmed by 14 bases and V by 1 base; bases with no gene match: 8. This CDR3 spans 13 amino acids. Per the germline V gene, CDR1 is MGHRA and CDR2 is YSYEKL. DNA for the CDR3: TGCGCCAGCAGCCAAGTTTTCAAAGGGGGCGAGTTCTTC. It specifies CASSQVFKGGEFF.

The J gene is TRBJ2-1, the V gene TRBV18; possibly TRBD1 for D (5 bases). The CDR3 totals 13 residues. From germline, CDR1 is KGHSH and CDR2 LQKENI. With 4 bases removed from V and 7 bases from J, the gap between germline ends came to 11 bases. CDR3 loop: CASSRKAGNEQFF. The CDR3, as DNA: TGTGCCAGCTCACGGAAGGCAGGGAATGAGCAGTTCTTC.

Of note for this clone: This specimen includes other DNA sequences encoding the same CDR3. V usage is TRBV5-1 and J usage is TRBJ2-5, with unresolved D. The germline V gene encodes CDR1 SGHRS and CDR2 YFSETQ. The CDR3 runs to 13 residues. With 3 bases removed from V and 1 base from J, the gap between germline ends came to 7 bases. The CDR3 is CASSSPGQETQYF. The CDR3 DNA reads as TGCGCCAGCAGCTCTCCAGGCCAAGAGACCCAGTACTTC.

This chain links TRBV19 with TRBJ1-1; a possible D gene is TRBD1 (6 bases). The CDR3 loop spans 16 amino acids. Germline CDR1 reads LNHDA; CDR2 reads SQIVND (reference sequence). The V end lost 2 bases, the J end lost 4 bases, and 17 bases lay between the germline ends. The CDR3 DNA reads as TGTGCCAGTAGTATAATCGCAGGGGCCCCGAGCACTGAAGCTTTCTTT. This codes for CASSIIAGAPSTEAFF.

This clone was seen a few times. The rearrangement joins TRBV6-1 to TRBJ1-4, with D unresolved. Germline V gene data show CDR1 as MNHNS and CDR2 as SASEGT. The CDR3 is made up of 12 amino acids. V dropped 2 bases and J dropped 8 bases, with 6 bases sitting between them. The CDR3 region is CASSERGEKLFF. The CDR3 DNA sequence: TGTGCCAGCAGTGAAAGAGGGGAAAAACTGTTTTTT.